The 10 T cell receptor beta chains presented below share a single source sample, sequenced in a study of CD8+ T cells in alopecia areata. Sequencing used cDNA as its template, made by extracting RNA and reverse transcribing it. Assay: immunoSEQ multiplex PCR; the TCRdb copy retains only in-frame clones and omits some. The sample has 200,000 to 250,000 clones, around 65% seen once. Treatment in this sample: oral pan-JAK inhibitor, 5-10 mg twice daily. The starting material was CD4+ T cells sorted from blood, obtained between weeks 43 and 45, from a patient treated with tofacitinib. These receptors came from a human donor with alopecia areata.

The V call is TRBV2, the J call TRBJ1-2; D gene unclear. The germline V gene encodes CDR1 SNHLY and CDR2 FYNNEI. The V and J ends lost 3 bases and 11 bases respectively, with 19 bases between them. This CDR3 has 14 amino acids. CDR3 sequence: CASSDKDGREQYTF. As DNA, the CDR3 is TGTGCCAGCAGTGATAAAGACGGACGAGAACAGTACACCTTC.

As concerns this clone: Different DNA sequences within this sample yield the same CDR3. This chain joins TRBV9 and TRBJ1-2; perhaps TRBD1 as D (5 bases). Deletions cut 4 bases from V and 7 bases from J, with 20 bases between. Germline V gene lookup returns CDR1 SGDLS and CDR2 YYNGEE. The CDR3 spans 15 residues. The CDR3 is CASSSDFLGEGGYTF. CDR3 DNA sequence: TGTGCCAGCAGCTCCGACTTCCTAGGGGAAGGTGGCTACACCTTC.

CDR3 residues: CASSESMGDQPQHF. CDR3 bases: TGCGCCAGCAGTGAGTCGATGGGGGATCAGCCCCAGCATTTT. This chain joins TRBV10-2 and TRBJ1-5; the D gene is possibly TRBD1 (5 bases). Trimming took off 0 bases at V and 5 bases at J, with 8 bases between the two ends. The CDR3 is 14 residues long. Per the germline V gene, CDR1 is WSHSY and CDR2 is SAAADI.

V gene TRBV6-6 combines with J gene TRBJ2-2; D is possibly TRBD2 (5 bases). The germline V and J ends were trimmed by 7 bases and 3 bases, with 9 bases remaining between them. Per germline, CDR1 MNHNY and CDR2 SVGAGI (reference sequence). The CDR3 is 13 amino acids. CDR3 amino acids: CASTAGDTGELFF. For the CDR3, the DNA is TGTGCCAGCACAGCCGGGGACACCGGGGAGCTGTTTTTT.

The chain carries TRBV7-2 and TRBJ1-2; perhaps TRBD1 as D (5 bases). Germline assignment: CDR1 SGHTA and CDR2 FQGNSA. Deletions cut 2 bases from V and 7 bases from J, with 17 bases between. This CDR3 spans 15 amino acids. CDR3 DNA: TGTGCCAGCAGCTTATTTGGCAGGGAGGCGGTTGGCTACACCTTC. Translating gives CASSLFGREAVGYTF. Full variable domain (remainder filled in from reference TRBV7-2 and TRBJ1-2): GAGVSQSPSNKVTEKGKDVELRCDPISGHTALYWYRQSLGQGLEFLIYFQGNSAPDKSGLPSDRFSAERTGGSVSTLTIQRTQQEDSAVYLCASSLFGREAVGYTFGSGTRLTVV.

The rearrangement uses TRBV30 and TRBJ2-1; TRBD2 agrees at 9 bases. The CDR3 loop spans 14 amino acids. Per the germline V gene, CDR1 is GTSNPN and CDR2 is SVGIG (reference sequence). The J segment lost 5 bases and the V segment lost 2 bases, leaving 4 bases of the junction unmatched. CDR3 DNA: TGTGCCTGGAGTTCGAGCGGGGGGCACAATGAGCAGTTCTTC. It specifies CAWSSSGGHNEQFF.

This clone was observed a few times. This chain connects TRBV11-1 to TRBJ2-2, with D unclear. Germline V lookup: CDR1 SGHAT, CDR2 FQDESV (reference sequence). V dropped 5 bases and J dropped 0 bases, with 7 bases sitting between them. The CDR3 contains 14 residues. CDR3 loop: CASSTLTNTGELFF. As DNA, the CDR3 is TGTGCCAGCAGCACCCTAACGAACACCGGGGAGCTGTTTTTT.

The V gene is TRBV7-6, the J gene TRBJ2-7, with 8 bases lining up with TRBD1. The junction had 6 bases not matched to a gene; V was cut back by 5 bases and J by 0 bases. Germline-derived CDR1 and CDR2 are SGHVS and FNYEAQ. The CDR3 is 15 amino acids. CDR3 sequence reads: CASSRDRTSSYEQYF. CDR3 in DNA: TGTGCCAGCAGCCGGGACAGGACGAGCTCCTACGAGCAGTACTTC.

V gene TRBV29-1 combines with J gene TRBJ1-2; possibly TRBD1 for D (5 bases). The CDR3 extends over 14 amino acids. CDR1 and CDR2 (germline): SQVTM, ANQGSEA. Trimming cost V 6 bases and J 2 bases, with 16 bases left between them. As DNA, the CDR3 is TGCAGCGTACCCCCGGGGGGGGAGAACTATGGCTACACCTTC. This gives the protein CSVPPGGENYGYTF. Using reference TRBV29-1 and TRBJ1-2 for the parts outside the CDR3, the full variable domain is SAVISQKPSRDICQRGTSLTIQCQVDSQVTMMFWYRQQPGQSLTLIATANQGSEATYESGFVIDKFPISRPNLTFSTLTVSNMSPEDSSIYLCSVPPGGENYGYTFGSGTRLTVV.

In this sample, this clone turned up a few times. This chain links TRBV7-9 with TRBJ1-6; D gene unclear. V dropped 5 bases and J dropped 8 bases, with 16 bases sitting between them. Germline assignment: CDR1 SEHNR and CDR2 FQNEAQ (reference sequence). The CDR3 spans 15 residues. CDR3 in DNA: TGTGCCAGCAGCGCAGCTGCTCGTGTTTATTCACCCCTCCACTTT. Its translation: CASSAAARVYSPLHF.